The clone carrying this TCR beta chain was observed once. This entry is derived from a study of T cell responses to AZD1222 COVID-19 vaccine. Produced via immunoSEQ multiplex PCR; TCRdb's table is partial and in-frame only. The sample comprises some 92,000 clones, about 91% of which are singletons, and around 8.1% rests with the top ten. The CDR3 runs 13 residues. Trimming removed 1 base at V and 0 bases at J, with 3 bases between. Germline CDR1 is KGHDR and CDR2 is SFDVKD. The specimen comprised peripheral blood, sampled on day 0 of AZD1222 vaccination. The V gene is TRBV24-1, the J gene TRBJ2-7; D unresolved. This sequence originates from an adult in good health. CDR3 in amino acids: CATSDFSSYEQYF. CDR3 bases: TGTGCCACCAGTGATTTCAGCTCCTACGAGCAGTACTTC.